This T cell receptor beta chain was identified in a study of cytomegalovirus exposure and HLA in healthy donors. The wider study: Later analysis reported that the 130 or so validation repertoires shared the platform of the approximately 670 first-cohort repertoires.

Study-wide points: Reported results showed that the classifier diagnosed cytomegalovirus status with high specificity and sensitivity. One later analysis, an examination of the 120 validation repertoires, found that first-cohort TCR clusters tended to co-occur in them. The authors enumerated under 200 TCR beta chains as linked to cytomegalovirus.

CDR1 is KGHSY and CDR2 is FQNENV in the germline V gene. Trimming took 3 bases from V and 6 from J; bases not matched to a gene: 6. CDR3 size: 15 residues. This clone was observed a few times. Its matching antigen is unknown. Profiling relied on immunoSEQ multiplex PCR, and the TCRdb table lists in-frame clones only, not all of them. The sample includes 330,000 or so clones, approximately 90% of them seen just once. This rearrangement joins TRBV16 to TRBJ1-1; TRBD1 matches at 11 bases. The source material was PBMCs. The clonotype originates from a woman aged 18-30 years in good health and CMV-seronegative. CDR3 bases: TGTGCCAGCAGCCAGCCGGACAGGGGGCAGGCTGAAGCTTTCTTT. Its translation is CASSQPDRGQAEAFF.